The 8 T cell receptor beta chains below were found in one sample sequenced in a study of blood T cell repertoires in COVID-19. Some clones are missing from TCRdb's copy, which holds only in-frame ones; the method was immunoSEQ multiplex PCR. Among about 200,000 clones listed, roughly 80% were seen once. The material sequenced was peripheral blood. The receptors come from a woman aged 65 to 85 with COVID-19, enrolled during active disease.

The genes are TRBV27 and TRBJ2-5; 7 positions agree with TRBD1. There are 16 residues in the CDR3. Germline V lookup: CDR1 MNHEY, CDR2 SMNVEV (reference sequence). V was pared by 4 bases and J by 4 bases, with 12 bases of the junction left unmatched. The CDR3 nucleotides are TGTGCCAGCAGTTACGGATTGGACAGGTTGACAGAGACCCAGTACTTC. It yields the protein CASSYGLDRLTETQYF.

The gene calls are TRBV13 and TRBJ2-7, with 11 bases matching TRBD2. The V gene's germline CDR1 is PRHDT and CDR2 FYEKMQ (reference sequence). V lost 0 bases to trimming and J lost 4 bases; unmatched junction nucleotides: 2. This CDR3 region has 15 residues. CDR3 residues: CASSLGLAGGYEQYF. CDR3 DNA: TGTGCCAGCAGCTTAGGCCTAGCGGGAGGTTACGAGCAGTACTTC.

The chain carries TRBV7-8 and TRBJ2-2; 7 bases line up with TRBD1. CDR1 SGHVS and CDR2 FQNEAQ come from the germline V gene. The V segment lost 4 bases and the J segment 9 bases; nucleotides outside the gene matches: 5. This CDR3 is 13 amino acids long. This CDR3 is CASSSDRVRELFF. CDR3 in DNA: TGTGCCAGCAGCTCCGACAGGGTCCGGGAGCTGTTTTTT. Drawing the rest from reference TRBV7-8 and TRBJ2-2, the complete variable domain is GAGVSQSPRYKVAKRGQDVALRCDPISGHVSLFWYQQALGQGPEFLTYFQNEAQLDKSGLPSDRFFAERPEGSVSTLKIQRTQQEDSAVYLCASSSDRVRELFFGEGSRLTVL.

This chain connects TRBV5-5 to TRBJ2-1, with TRBD1 matching over 7 bases. This CDR3 contains 16 residues. Germline lookup yields CDR1 SGHKS and CDR2 YYEKEE (reference sequence). With 0 bases clipped from V and 4 bases from J, the junction kept 7 bases outside the gene matches. The CDR3 DNA reads TGTGCCAGCAGCTTGGCCATAACAGGGGTGTACAATGAGCAGTTCTTC. It translates to CASSLAITGVYNEQFF.

This clone was counted between two and nine times. V and J are TRBV7-2 and TRBJ2-3; 8 nucleotides agree with TRBD2. CDR3 length equals 15 residues. CDR1 and CDR2 (germline): SGHTA, FQGNSA. V trimming: 3 bases; J trimming: 3 bases; junction bases outside the gene matches: 5. This CDR3 reads CASSFSGIETDTQYF. The CDR3 bases are TGTGCCAGCAGCTTTAGCGGGATTGAGACAGATACGCAGTATTTT.

This chain uses TRBV7-2 with TRBJ1-2, with TRBD1 as a possible D gene (6 bases). The CDR3 is 14 amino acids. Deletions cut 5 bases from V and 3 bases from J, with 13 bases between. The germline gives CDR1 SGHTA, CDR2 FQGNSA. CDR3 sequence (DNA): TGTGCCAGCAGCCCCGAGACAGGTCACTATGGCTACACCTTC. This translates into CASSPETGHYGYTF.

CDR3 protein: CSVERGITDTQYF. The CDR3 DNA sequence: TGCAGCGTTGAAAGGGGGATCACAGATACGCAGTATTTT. The chain carries TRBV29-1 and TRBJ2-3, with a weak D call TRBD1 (6 bases). The V gene's germline CDR1 is SQVTM and CDR2 ANQGSEA. V was clipped by 2 bases and J by 2 bases, with 8 bases between them. The length of the CDR3 is 13 residues.

The chain employs TRBV24-1 and TRBJ2-4; D remains ambiguous. CDR1 KGHDR and CDR2 SFDVKD come from the germline V gene. V was trimmed by 3 bases and J by 0 bases, leaving 5 bases between them. The CDR3 contains 14 residues. CDR3 in amino acids: CATSDPRAKNIQYF. CDR3 coding DNA: TGTGCCACCAGTGATCCTCGAGCCAAAAACATTCAGTACTTC.